This T cell receptor (beta chain) was sequenced during a study of shared clonotypes between healthy human individuals. Whole-study results and caveats: On the whole, naive subsets had larger estimated richness than memory subsets had. Lower generation probabilities were found for non-shared clonotypes than for those shared by all four donors.

Every subset's genomic DNA went evenly onto several immunoSEQ plates. Sequenced by immunoSEQ multiplex PCR; TCRdb stores in-frame clones only, minus some. Altogether millions of clones are present, over 90% being singletons, with the ten largest covering 0.39%. This CDR3 has 14 amino acids. Germline V gene lookup returns CDR1 LNHDA and CDR2 SQIVND (reference sequence). Trimming removed 1 base at V and 1 base at J, with 6 bases between. Turning to this clone: Antigen unknown.

This rearrangement joins TRBV19 to TRBJ2-3; D unresolved. Source material: naive CD4+ T cells from PBMCs. The subset here: CD45RA+ positively selected. The source is a man aged 18 to 30 in good health. Some clones in this sample may be carry-over from other donors' samples. The CDR3, as DNA: TGTGCCAGTAGTATAGTCCACCGCACAGATACGCAGTATTTT. Protein product: CASSIVHRTDTQYF.